What follows are 32 T cell receptor beta chains derived from one specimen sequenced in a study of T cell responses to AZD1222 COVID-19 vaccine. The protocol was immunoSEQ multiplex PCR, while the TCRdb copy is restricted to in-frame clones and leaves out a portion. The table lists about 160,000 clones, more than 80% of them singletons. This sample comprised peripheral blood, obtained 28 days after the second AZD1222 dose. The receptors were gathered from an adult who received the AZD1222 COVID-19 vaccine.

This chain links TRBV11-2 with TRBJ2-3, with TRBD2 matching 9 bases. There are 15 residues in the CDR3. Per the germline V gene, CDR1 is SGHAT and CDR2 is FQNNGV. V shed 0 bases and J 3 bases; nucleotides not matched to a gene: 1. CDR3 region: CASSLEGLATDTQYF. CDR3 coding DNA: TGTGCCAGCAGCTTAGAAGGACTAGCGACAGATACGCAGTATTTT.

This clone is medium-sized (0.01 to 0.1%) within its sample. The chain employs TRBV6-6 and TRBJ1-6, with 7 positions matching TRBD1. Trimming took 0 bases from V and 7 from J; bases not matched to a gene: 6. There are 16 residues in the CDR3. Germline CDR1 MNHNY, CDR2 SVGAGI (reference sequence). CDR3 DNA: TGTGCCAGCAGTTACTCGACGACAGGGTTAAATTCACCCCTCCACTTT. Its protein is CASSYSTTGLNSPLHF.

The gene calls are TRBV5-3 and TRBJ1-5; D ambiguous. TRBV5-3 is annotated as an ORF whose role is uncertain. V was clipped by 10 bases and J by 6 bases, with 20 bases between them. The CDR3 consists of 14 residues. CDR3 amino acids: CAEGKGPKGQPQHF. The CDR3 bases are TGTGCCGAGGGCAAGGGCCCCAAGGGTCAGCCCCAGCATTTT.

The rearrangement links TRBV6-5 to TRBJ2-1, with 10 bases lining up with TRBD2. This CDR3 is 13 amino acids long. Per germline, CDR1 MNHEY and CDR2 SVGAGI. The V segment lost 7 bases and the J segment 8 bases; nucleotides outside the gene matches: 5. The CDR3 region has the DNA TGTGCCAGCATGCCTAGCGGGAGCCATGAGCAGTTCTTC. It codes for CASMPSGSHEQFF.

The chain uses TRBV9 and TRBJ2-7, with a tentative D call TRBD2 (7 bases). The germline V gene encodes CDR1 SGDLS and CDR2 YYNGEE. The CDR3 contains 15 residues. Trimming removed 0 bases at V and 3 bases at J, with 13 bases between. Written as DNA, the CDR3 is TGTGCCAGCAGCGTAGGGGGGGGCTCAGGCTACGAGCAGTACTTC. Amino acid sequence: CASSVGGGSGYEQYF.

The chain recombines TRBV30 with TRBJ1-5; the D is unclear. The germline V gene encodes CDR1 GTSNPN and CDR2 SVGIG (reference sequence). Trimming shortened V by 2 bases and J by 5 bases, and 10 bases separated the two germline ends. The length of the CDR3 is 13 residues. The CDR3 sequence is CAWSSQLHQPQHF. Written as DNA, the CDR3 is TGTGCCTGGAGTTCCCAGTTGCATCAGCCCCAGCATTTT.

This rearrangement joins TRBV27 to TRBJ1-1; 10 bases match TRBD1. The J segment lost 4 bases and the V segment lost 5 bases, leaving 10 bases of the junction unmatched. The V gene's germline CDR1 is MNHEY and CDR2 SMNVEV (reference sequence). This CDR3 is built from 16 residues. The chain's CDR3 is CASSRTSGTGVTEAFF. CDR3 nucleotides: TGTGCCAGCAGTCGCACATCCGGGACAGGGGTCACTGAAGCTTTCTTT.

V is TRBV27 and J is TRBJ2-5; 7 bases map to TRBD2. Germline CDR1 is MNHEY and CDR2 is SMNVEV (reference sequence). The V and J ends lost 5 bases and 9 bases, in that order; junction bases with no gene match: 9. CDR3 size: 13 residues. CDR3: CASSPLEGGAQYF. CDR3 nucleotides: TGTGCCAGCAGTCCACTGGAGGGAGGGGCCCAGTACTTC.

The chain has TRBV30 and TRBJ2-5; the D gene is possibly TRBD2 (5 bases). Germline V gene sequence: CDR1 GTSNPN, CDR2 SVGIG (reference sequence). This CDR3 contains 17 residues. V was pared by 5 bases and J by 5 bases, with 27 bases between. The CDR3 coding sequence is TGTGCCTGGGGTGAATGGGAGCGGACGGGTGGTGGGGAGACCCAGTACTTC. This gives the protein CAWGEWERTGGGETQYF.

This chain connects TRBV9 to TRBJ2-7, with 11 bases fitting TRBD2. V trimming: 3 bases; J trimming: 1 base; junction bases outside the gene matches: 3. The CDR3 contains 15 residues. Germline CDR1 is SGDLS and CDR2 is YYNGEE. The CDR3 bases are TGTGCCAGCAGCGCCGGGACTAGCGGTTCCTACGAGCAGTACTTC. Encoded protein: CASSAGTSGSYEQYF.

This chain links TRBV7-9 with TRBJ1-2; D is unclear. Trimming cost V 1 base and J 8 bases, with 23 bases left between them. This CDR3 comprises 17 residues. Germline CDR1 reads SEHNR; CDR2 reads FQNEAQ (reference sequence). CDR3 sequence: CASSLGRREGSVGGYTF. DNA for the CDR3: TGTGCCAGCAGCTTAGGACGGAGGGAGGGATCTGTAGGCGGCTACACCTTC.

In DNA, the CDR3 is TGTGCCAGCAGTGCGCTGGAGGCCACTGAAGCTTTCTTT. Translating it yields CASSALEATEAFF. This chain joins TRBV27 and TRBJ1-1, with unresolved D. The CDR3 is 13 amino acids. CDR1 and CDR2 (germline): MNHEY, SMNVEV (reference sequence). V lost 5 bases, J lost 4 bases, and 11 bases lay in between.

This clone was counted once. This chain connects TRBV3-1 (or the pseudogene TRBV3-2) to TRBJ2-1, with D perhaps assigned TRBD1 or TRBD2 (5 bases each). Germline CDR1 and CDR2: LGHDT and YNNKEL (reference sequence). V was clipped by 4 bases and J by 0 bases, with 13 bases between them. The CDR3 has 16 residues. In DNA form, the CDR3 reads TGTGCCAGCAGCCTCTTGGGACGAGCCTCCTACAATGAGCAGTTCTTC. This codes for CASSLLGRASYNEQFF.

V is TRBV5-4 and J is TRBJ2-3, with 8 bases identical to TRBD2. Germline V gives CDR1 SGHNT, CDR2 YYREEE (reference sequence). With V trimmed by 0 bases and J by 1 base, 4 bases remained unmatched. The CDR3 sequence is 16 residues long. CDR3 loop: CASSLAVGRGTDTQYF. In DNA form, the CDR3 reads TGTGCCAGCAGCTTGGCGGTCGGGAGGGGCACAGATACGCAGTATTTT.

The V and J genes are TRBV29-1 and TRBJ1-1; D possibly corresponds to TRBD1 (6 bases). Germline loops: CDR1 SQVTM, CDR2 ANQGSEA. Trimming removed 5 bases at V and 4 bases at J, with 14 bases between. The CDR3 totals 13 residues. The CDR3 sequence is CSVCRGKATEAFF. The CDR3, as DNA: TGCAGCGTTTGCAGGGGTAAGGCCACTGAAGCTTTCTTT.

This clone was detected only once. The rearrangement uses TRBV9 and TRBJ2-5; a weak D match, TRBD2 (5 bases). Deletions cut 3 bases from V and 5 bases from J, with 14 bases between. The germline V gene has CDR1 SGDLS and CDR2 YYNGEE. The CDR3 runs to 14 residues. CDR3 in amino acids: CASSDTAGWETQYF. Written as DNA, the CDR3 is TGTGCCAGCAGCGATACGGCGGGCTGGGAGACCCAGTACTTC. The variable domain in full, with the rest retrieved from reference TRBV9 and TRBJ2-5, is DSGVTQTPKHLITATGQRVTLRCSPRSGDLSVYWYQQSLDQGLQFLIQYYNGEERAKGNILERFSAQQFPDLHSELNLSSLELGDSALYFCASSDTAGWETQYFGPGTRLLVL.

The chain recombines TRBV23-1 with TRBJ1-5; 10 nucleotides line up with TRBD1. TRBV23-1 falls under the ORF class, with uncertain function. The junction had 15 bases not matched to a gene; V was cut back by 3 bases and J by 1 base. CDR3 length: 20 residues. This CDR3 reads CASSQSSGTGARQSNQPQHF. The CDR3 nucleotides are TGCGCCAGCAGTCAGTCTTCCGGGACAGGGGCCCGTCAGAGCAATCAGCCCCAGCATTTT.

This chain links TRBV30 with TRBJ1-5; D unclear. This CDR3 has 13 residues. Germline assignment: CDR1 GTSNPN and CDR2 SVGIG (reference sequence). Trimming cost V 0 bases and J 1 base, with 4 bases left between them. CDR3 nucleotide sequence: TGTGCCTGGAGTGTAAGCAGCAATCAGCCCCAGCATTTT. Translating it yields CAWSVSSNQPQHF.

This chain joins TRBV21-1 and TRBJ2-4; the D call TRBD1 from the table was never checked on the DNA. TRBV21-1 is recorded as a pseudogene. The CDR3 runs to 15 residues. This CDR3 is CASSKGQLAKNIQYF. For the CDR3, the DNA is TGTGCCAGCAGCAAAGGACAGCTAGCCAAAAACATTCAGTACTTC.

The chain recombines TRBV4-2 with TRBJ2-7; no firm D call. V shed 0 bases and J shed 3 bases, with 6 bases lying between them. Germline CDR1 and CDR2: LGHNA and YNFKEQ. There are 13 residues in the CDR3. This CDR3 reads CASSQEADYEQYF. CDR3 nucleotides: TGTGCCAGCAGCCAAGAGGCCGACTACGAGCAGTACTTC.

The rearrangement joins TRBV7-9 to TRBJ2-7, with TRBD2 identical over 11 bases. Germline loops: CDR1 SEHNR, CDR2 FQNEAQ (reference sequence). The trim removed 6 bases at V and 5 bases at J, leaving 9 bases unmatched. The CDR3 extends over 15 amino acids. The CDR3 DNA is TGTGCCAGCAGGCGTACTAGCGGGGGTATTGACGAGCAGTACTTC. This codes for CASRRTSGGIDEQYF.

The chain combines TRBV11-3 with TRBJ2-2, with 9 bases identical to TRBD1. Germline V CDR1 and CDR2: SGHNT, YENEEA. There are 17 residues in the CDR3. V shed 1 base, J shed 4 bases, and the junction held 7 bases outside the gene matches. CDR3 region: CASSLVGGQGVTGELFF. The CDR3 bases are TGTGCCAGCAGCTTAGTCGGGGGACAGGGCGTCACCGGGGAGCTGTTTTTT.

The chain links TRBV30 to TRBJ2-5; D is ambiguous. Per germline, CDR1 GTSNPN and CDR2 SVGIG (reference sequence). CDR3 size: 13 residues. Trimming left V 0 bases short and J 5 bases short, with 10 bases between. The CDR3 here is CAWSVRARETQYF. The CDR3 DNA reads as TGTGCCTGGAGTGTCCGAGCCAGGGAGACCCAGTACTTC.

This chain connects TRBV6-5 to TRBJ2-1, with 10 bases identical to TRBD2. The junction had 4 bases not matched to a gene; V was cut back by 8 bases and J by 3 bases. The germline gives CDR1 MNHEY, CDR2 SVGAGI. The CDR3 covers 14 residues. CDR3 sequence: CASETSGLYNEQFF. The CDR3 DNA reads TGTGCCAGCGAGACTAGCGGGCTCTACAATGAGCAGTTCTTC.

V and J are TRBV6-5 and TRBJ1-1; D gene ambiguous. Germline V gene data show CDR1 as MNHEY and CDR2 as SVGAGI. The CDR3 sequence is 12 residues long. Trimming took off 10 bases at V and 3 bases at J, with 12 bases between the two ends. This chain's CDR3 is CATRVRHTEAFF. The CDR3 nucleotides are TGTGCCACAAGGGTACGGCACACTGAAGCTTTCTTT.

The chain combines TRBV5-1 with TRBJ2-1; TRBD2 agrees at 7 bases. CDR1 and CDR2 (germline): SGHRS, YFSETQ. With 1 base clipped from V and 7 bases from J, the junction kept 20 bases outside the gene matches. The CDR3 runs 19 residues. The CDR3 loop is CASSLFPDIQRGGWNEQFF. The CDR3 DNA is TGCGCCAGCAGCTTGTTCCCCGACATACAGCGGGGAGGGTGGAATGAGCAGTTCTTC.

This clone has a single count. V usage is TRBV30 and J usage is TRBJ1-3, with 8 bases lining up with TRBD1. V trimming: 1 base; J trimming: 0 bases; junction bases outside the gene matches: 5. CDR1 and CDR2 (germline): GTSNPN, SVGIG (reference sequence). The CDR3 is 16 residues long. CDR3 in DNA: TGTGCCTGGAGTGGACAGGGGCGATCCTCTGGAAACACCATATATTTT. Translated, it gives CAWSGQGRSSGNTIYF.

The chain couples TRBV5-1 to TRBJ2-7, with no clear D. Germline V gives CDR1 SGHRS, CDR2 YFSETQ. Trimming shortened V by 3 bases and J by 4 bases, and 11 bases separated the two germline ends. There are 13 residues in the CDR3. In DNA, the CDR3 is TGCGCCAGCAGCTCTGAAGGATTTTACGAGCAGTACTTC. Translated: CASSSEGFYEQYF. Variable domain in full (rest from reference TRBV5-1 and TRBJ2-7): KAGVTQTPRYLIKTRGQQVTLSCSPISGHRSVSWYQQTPGQGLQFLFEYFSETQRNKGNFPGRFSGRQFSNSRSEMNVSTLELGDSALYLCASSSEGFYEQYFGPGTRLTVT.

This chain links TRBV20-1 with TRBJ2-3; 7 bases align to TRBD2. There are 14 residues in the CDR3. Germline CDR1 and CDR2: DFQATT and SNEGSKA (reference sequence). V dropped 3 bases and J dropped 4; count of bases not matched to a gene: 7. CDR3 loop: CSASKVAGPDTQYF. The DNA of the CDR3 is TGCAGTGCTAGTAAGGTAGCGGGCCCAGATACGCAGTATTTT.

This clone was seen a single time. The chain employs TRBV10-3 and TRBJ2-1, with D unresolved. The CDR3 is 14 residues long. The V end was cut by 5 bases, the J end by 9 bases, with 17 bases between. The germline V gene encodes CDR1 ENHRY and CDR2 SYGVKD. This chain's CDR3 is CAISKEATNGEQFF. The DNA of the CDR3 is TGTGCCATCAGTAAAGAGGCTACCAACGGTGAGCAGTTCTTC.

A single count supports this clone. The chain uses TRBV6-5 and TRBJ2-2; D uncertain. The CDR3 extends over 14 amino acids. Germline assignment: CDR1 MNHEY and CDR2 SVGAGI. Trimming took 2 bases from V and 1 from J, leaving 5 bases between them. The CDR3 DNA sequence: TGTGCCAGCAGTTACGGTATGAACACCGGGGAGCTGTTTTTT. Translation: CASSYGMNTGELFF.

This chain links TRBV30 with TRBJ1-1; D perhaps matches TRBD1 (5 bases). This CDR3 is built from 14 residues. V was clipped by 2 bases and J by 4 bases, with 14 bases between them. Germline values: CDR1 GTSNPN, CDR2 SVGIG (reference sequence). CDR3 region: CAWSRRGGSTEAFF. The CDR3 DNA is TGTGCCTGGAGTAGGAGGGGAGGGTCCACTGAAGCTTTCTTT. The full variable domain, completed using reference TRBV30 and TRBJ1-1, is SQTIHQWPATLVQPVGSPLSLECTVEGTSNPNLYWYRQAAGRGLQLLFYSVGIGQISSEVPQNLSASRPQDRQFILSSKKLLLSDSGFYLCAWSRRGGSTEAFFGQGTRLTVV.